The T cell receptor (beta chain) under discussion was sequenced for a study of siplizumab effects on memory and regulatory T cells. CDR1 SGDLS and CDR2 YYNGEE come from the germline V gene. V trimming: 7 bases; J trimming: 5 bases; junction bases outside the gene matches: 5. CDR3 length: 12 residues. In the case of this clone: Its antigen is still unknown.

The repertoire was sequenced with immunoSEQ multiplex PCR; TCRdb's copy has only in-frame clones and lacks some. Of about 120,000 clones in the sample, approximately 94% were seen once. Study observations and caveats: Most alloreactive clones went unmapped to unstimulated subsets; only a minor fraction mapped.

Sequencing input: non-Treg CD4+ T cells sorted from blood. This clonotype originated in a human donor in good health. The V gene is TRBV9, the J gene TRBJ2-5; 7 bases align to TRBD2. Written as DNA, the CDR3 is TGTGCCAGCGAGGGGCGGGGGGAGACCCAGTACTTC. Translation: CASEGRGETQYF.